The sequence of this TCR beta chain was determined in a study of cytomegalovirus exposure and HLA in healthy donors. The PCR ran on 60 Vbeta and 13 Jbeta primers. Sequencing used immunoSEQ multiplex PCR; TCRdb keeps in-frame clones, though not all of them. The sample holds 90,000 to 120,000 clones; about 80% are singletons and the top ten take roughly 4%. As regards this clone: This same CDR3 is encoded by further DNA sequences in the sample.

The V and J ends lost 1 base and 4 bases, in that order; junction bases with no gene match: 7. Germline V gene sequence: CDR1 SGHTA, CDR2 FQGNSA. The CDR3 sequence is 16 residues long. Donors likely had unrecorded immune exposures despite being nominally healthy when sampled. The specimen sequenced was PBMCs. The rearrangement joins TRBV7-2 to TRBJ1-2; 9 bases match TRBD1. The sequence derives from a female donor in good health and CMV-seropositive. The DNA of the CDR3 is TGTGCCAGCAGCTTAGAAGGGACAGGGAGAGGCTATGGCTACACCTTC. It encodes CASSLEGTGRGYGYTF.